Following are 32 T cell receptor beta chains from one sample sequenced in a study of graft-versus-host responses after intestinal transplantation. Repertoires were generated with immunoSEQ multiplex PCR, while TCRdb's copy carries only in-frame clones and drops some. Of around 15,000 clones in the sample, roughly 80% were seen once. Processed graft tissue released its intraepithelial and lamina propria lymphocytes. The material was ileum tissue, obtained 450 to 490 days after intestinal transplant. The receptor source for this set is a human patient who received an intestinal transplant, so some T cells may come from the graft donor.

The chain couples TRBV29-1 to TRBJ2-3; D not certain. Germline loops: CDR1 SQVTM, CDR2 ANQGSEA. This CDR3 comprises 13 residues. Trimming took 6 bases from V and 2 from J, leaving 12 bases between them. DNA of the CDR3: TGCAGCGTCCTAAATCCCTCCACAGATACGCAGTATTTT. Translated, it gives CSVLNPSTDTQYF.

The CDR3 DNA reads TGCGCCAGCAGCTTGAGGGCAGGAGGGTCAAACTATGGCTACACCTTC. Residues: CASSLRAGGSNYGYTF. The genes are TRBV5-1 and TRBJ1-2; D unresolved. There are 16 residues in the CDR3. Deletions cut 1 base from V and 2 bases from J, with 15 bases between. CDR1 SGHRS and CDR2 YFSETQ come from the germline V gene.

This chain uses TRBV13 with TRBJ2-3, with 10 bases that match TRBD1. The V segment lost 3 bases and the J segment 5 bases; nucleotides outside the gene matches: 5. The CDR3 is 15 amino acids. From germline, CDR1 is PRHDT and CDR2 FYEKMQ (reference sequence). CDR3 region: CASSLWDRGGDTQYF. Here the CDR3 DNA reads TGTGCCAGCAGCTTGTGGGACAGGGGAGGAGATACGCAGTATTTT.

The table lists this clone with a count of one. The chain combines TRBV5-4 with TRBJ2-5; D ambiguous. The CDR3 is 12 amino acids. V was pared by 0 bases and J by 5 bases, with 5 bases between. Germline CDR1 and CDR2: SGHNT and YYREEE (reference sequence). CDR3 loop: CASSLAGETQYF. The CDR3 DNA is TGTGCCAGCAGCTTGGCCGGGGAGACCCAGTACTTC.

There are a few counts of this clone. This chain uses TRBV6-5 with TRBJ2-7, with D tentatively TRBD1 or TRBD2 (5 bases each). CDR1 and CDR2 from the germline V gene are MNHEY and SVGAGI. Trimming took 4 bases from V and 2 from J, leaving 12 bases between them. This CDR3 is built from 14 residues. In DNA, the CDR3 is TGTGCCAGCAGTTTCCACCGGGACCCCTACGAGCAGTACTTC. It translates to CASSFHRDPYEQYF.

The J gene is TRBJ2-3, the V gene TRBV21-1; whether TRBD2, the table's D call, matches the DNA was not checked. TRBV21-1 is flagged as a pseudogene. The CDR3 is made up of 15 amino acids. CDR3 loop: CASSKVGSMRDTQYF. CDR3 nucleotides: TGTGCCAGCAGCAAAGTCGGTAGCATGAGGGATACGCAGTATTTT.

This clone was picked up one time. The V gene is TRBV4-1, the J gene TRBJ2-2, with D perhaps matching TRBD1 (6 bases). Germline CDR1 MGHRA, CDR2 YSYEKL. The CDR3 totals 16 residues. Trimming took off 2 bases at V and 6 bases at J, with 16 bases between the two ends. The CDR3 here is CASSQSTGIVAGELFF. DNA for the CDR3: TGCGCCAGCAGCCAAAGTACAGGGATCGTCGCCGGGGAGCTGTTTTTT.

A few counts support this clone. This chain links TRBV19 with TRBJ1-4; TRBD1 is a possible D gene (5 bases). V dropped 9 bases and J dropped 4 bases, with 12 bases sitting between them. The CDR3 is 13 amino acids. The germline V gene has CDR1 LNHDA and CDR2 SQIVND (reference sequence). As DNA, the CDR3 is TGTGCCAGCGGGGGAACAGTTAATGAAAAACTGTTTTTT. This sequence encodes CASGGTVNEKLFF.

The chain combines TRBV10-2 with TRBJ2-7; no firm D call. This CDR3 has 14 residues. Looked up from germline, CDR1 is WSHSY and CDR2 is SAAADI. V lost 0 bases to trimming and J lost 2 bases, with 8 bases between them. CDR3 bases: TGCGCCAGCAGTGAGTCTTACAGACCCTACGAGCAGTACTTC. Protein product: CASSESYRPYEQYF.

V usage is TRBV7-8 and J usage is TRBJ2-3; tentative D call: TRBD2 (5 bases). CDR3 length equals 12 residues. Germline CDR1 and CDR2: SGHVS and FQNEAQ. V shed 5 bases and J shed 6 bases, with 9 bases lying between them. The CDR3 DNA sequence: TGTGCCAGCAGCCCCCGAGGGGATACGCAGTATTTT. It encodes CASSPRGDTQYF.

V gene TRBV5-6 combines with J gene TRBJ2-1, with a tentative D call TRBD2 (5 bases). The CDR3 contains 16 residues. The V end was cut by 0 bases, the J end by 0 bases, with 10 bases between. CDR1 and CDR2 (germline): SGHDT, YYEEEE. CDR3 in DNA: TGTGCCAGCAGCTTGGGTGCGGGTAGCTCCTACAATGAGCAGTTCTTC. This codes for CASSLGAGSSYNEQFF.

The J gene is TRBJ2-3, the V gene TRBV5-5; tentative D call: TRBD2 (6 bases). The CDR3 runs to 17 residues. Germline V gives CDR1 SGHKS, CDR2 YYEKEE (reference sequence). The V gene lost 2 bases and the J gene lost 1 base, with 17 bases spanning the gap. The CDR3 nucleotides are TGTGCCAGCAGCTTTTTCTGGGCTCCGGGGGGCACAGATACGCAGTATTTT. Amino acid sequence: CASSFFWAPGGTDTQYF. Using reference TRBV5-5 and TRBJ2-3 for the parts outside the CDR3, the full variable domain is DAGVTQSPTHLIKTRGQQVTLRCSPISGHKSVSWYQQVLGQGPQFIFQYYEKEERGRGNFPDRFSARQFPNYSSELNVNALLLGDSALYLCASSFFWAPGGTDTQYFGPGTRLTVL.

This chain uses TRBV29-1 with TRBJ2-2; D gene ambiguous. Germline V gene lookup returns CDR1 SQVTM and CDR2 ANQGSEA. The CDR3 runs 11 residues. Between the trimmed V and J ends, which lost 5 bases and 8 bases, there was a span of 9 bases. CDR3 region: CSVPKAGELFF. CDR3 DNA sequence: TGCAGCGTTCCCAAGGCTGGGGAGCTGTTTTTT.

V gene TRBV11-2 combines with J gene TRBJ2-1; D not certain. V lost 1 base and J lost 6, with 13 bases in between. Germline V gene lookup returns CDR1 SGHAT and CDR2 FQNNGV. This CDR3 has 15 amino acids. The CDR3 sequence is CASSLAGSLGNEQFF. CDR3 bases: TGTGCCAGCAGCTTAGCCGGGTCCCTTGGCAATGAGCAGTTCTTC.

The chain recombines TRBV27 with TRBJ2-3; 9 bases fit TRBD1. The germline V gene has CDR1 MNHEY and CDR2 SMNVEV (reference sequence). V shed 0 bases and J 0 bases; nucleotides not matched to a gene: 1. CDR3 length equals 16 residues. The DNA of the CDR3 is TGTGCCAGCAGTTTATCGGGGACAGGGAGCACAGATACGCAGTATTTT. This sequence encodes CASSLSGTGSTDTQYF.

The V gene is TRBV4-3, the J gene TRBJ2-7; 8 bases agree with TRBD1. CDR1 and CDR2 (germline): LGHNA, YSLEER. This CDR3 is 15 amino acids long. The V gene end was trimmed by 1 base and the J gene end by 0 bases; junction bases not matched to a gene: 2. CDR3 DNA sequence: TGCGCCAGCAGCCAAGTACAGGGGGGCTCCTACGAGCAGTACTTC. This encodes CASSQVQGGSYEQYF.

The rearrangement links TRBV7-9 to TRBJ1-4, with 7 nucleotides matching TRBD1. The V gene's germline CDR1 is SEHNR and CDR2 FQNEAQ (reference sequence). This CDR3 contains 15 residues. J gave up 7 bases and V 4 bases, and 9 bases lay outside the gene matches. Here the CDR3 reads CASSSPRQGGEKLFF. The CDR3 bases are TGTGCCAGCAGCTCCCCCCGACAGGGAGGTGAAAAACTGTTTTTT.

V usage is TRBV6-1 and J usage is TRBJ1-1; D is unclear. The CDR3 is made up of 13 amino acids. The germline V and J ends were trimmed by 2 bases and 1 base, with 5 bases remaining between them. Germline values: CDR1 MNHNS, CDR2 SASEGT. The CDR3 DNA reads TGTGCCAGCAGTGAAAGTCAGAACACTGAAGCTTTCTTT. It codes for CASSESQNTEAFF.

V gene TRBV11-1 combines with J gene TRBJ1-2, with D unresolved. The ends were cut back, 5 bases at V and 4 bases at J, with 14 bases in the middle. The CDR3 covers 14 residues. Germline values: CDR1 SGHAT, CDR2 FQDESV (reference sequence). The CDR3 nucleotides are TGTGCCAGCAGCCCTTCAACGGTTGGCTATGGCTACACCTTC. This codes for CASSPSTVGYGYTF.

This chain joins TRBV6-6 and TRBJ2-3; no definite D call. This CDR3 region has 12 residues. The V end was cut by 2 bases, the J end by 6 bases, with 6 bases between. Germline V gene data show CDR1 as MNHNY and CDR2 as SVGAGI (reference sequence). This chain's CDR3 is CASSYEWDTQYF. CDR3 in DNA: TGTGCCAGCAGTTACGAGTGGGATACGCAGTATTTT.

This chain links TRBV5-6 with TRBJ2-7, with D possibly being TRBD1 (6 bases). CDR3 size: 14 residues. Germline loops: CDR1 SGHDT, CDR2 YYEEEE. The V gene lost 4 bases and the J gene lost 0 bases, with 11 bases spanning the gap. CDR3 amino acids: CASSQGTSSYEQYF. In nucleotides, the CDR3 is TGTGCCAGCAGCCAGGGGACCAGCTCCTACGAGCAGTACTTC.

CDR3 protein: CASSEVGTGSYEQYF. The CDR3 DNA follows: TGTGCCAGCAGCGAGGTCGGAACAGGGTCCTACGAGCAGTACTTC. The chain recombines TRBV6-1 with TRBJ2-7; TRBD1 is a possible D gene (6 bases). V was clipped by 6 bases and J by 1 base, with 16 bases between them. Germline CDR1 MNHNS, CDR2 SASEGT. The CDR3 sequence is 15 residues long.

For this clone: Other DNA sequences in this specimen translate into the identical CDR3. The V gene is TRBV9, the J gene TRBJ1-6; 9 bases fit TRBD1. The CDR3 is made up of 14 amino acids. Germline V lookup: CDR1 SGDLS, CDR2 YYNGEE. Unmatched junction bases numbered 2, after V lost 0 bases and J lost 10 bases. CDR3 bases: TGTGCCAGCAGCGTAGGGGACAGGGAATCACCCCTCCACTTT. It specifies CASSVGDRESPLHF.

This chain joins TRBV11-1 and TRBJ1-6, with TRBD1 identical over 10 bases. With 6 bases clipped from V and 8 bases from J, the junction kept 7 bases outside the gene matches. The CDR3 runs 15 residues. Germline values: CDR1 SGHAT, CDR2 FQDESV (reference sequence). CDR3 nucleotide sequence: TGTGCCAGCAGGCGGGACAGGGGTCGGGATTCACCCCTCCACTTT. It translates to CASRRDRGRDSPLHF.

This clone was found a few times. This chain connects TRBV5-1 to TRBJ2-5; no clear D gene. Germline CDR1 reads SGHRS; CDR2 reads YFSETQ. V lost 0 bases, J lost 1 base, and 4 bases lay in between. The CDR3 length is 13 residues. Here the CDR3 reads CASSLGVQETQYF. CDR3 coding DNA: TGCGCCAGCAGCTTGGGGGTCCAAGAGACCCAGTACTTC.

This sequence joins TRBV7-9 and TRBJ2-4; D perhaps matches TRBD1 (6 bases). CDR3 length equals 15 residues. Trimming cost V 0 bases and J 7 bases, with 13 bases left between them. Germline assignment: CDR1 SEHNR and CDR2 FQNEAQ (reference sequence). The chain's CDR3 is CASSLATGWGNIQYF. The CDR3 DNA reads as TGTGCCAGCAGCTTAGCAACAGGGTGGGGGAACATTCAGTACTTC.

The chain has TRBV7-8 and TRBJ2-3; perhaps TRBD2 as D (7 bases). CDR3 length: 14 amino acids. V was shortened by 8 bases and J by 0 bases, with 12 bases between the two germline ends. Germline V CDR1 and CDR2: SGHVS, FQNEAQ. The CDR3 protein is CASRGAGSTDTQYF. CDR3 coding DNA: TGTGCCAGCCGGGGGGCGGGTAGCACAGATACGCAGTATTTT.

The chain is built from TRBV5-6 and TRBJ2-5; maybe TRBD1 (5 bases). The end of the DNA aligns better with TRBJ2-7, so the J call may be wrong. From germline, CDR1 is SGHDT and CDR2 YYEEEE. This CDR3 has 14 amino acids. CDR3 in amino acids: CASSFRTRTYEQYF. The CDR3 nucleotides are TGTGCCAGCAGCTTCCGGACACGGACCTACGAGCAGTACTTC.

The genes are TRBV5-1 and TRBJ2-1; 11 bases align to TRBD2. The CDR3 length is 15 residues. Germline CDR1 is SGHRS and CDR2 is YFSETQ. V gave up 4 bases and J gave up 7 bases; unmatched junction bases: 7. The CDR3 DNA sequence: TGCGCCAGCAGCGCGACTAGCGGGGCGAGGAATGAGCAGTTCTTC. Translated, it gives CASSATSGARNEQFF.

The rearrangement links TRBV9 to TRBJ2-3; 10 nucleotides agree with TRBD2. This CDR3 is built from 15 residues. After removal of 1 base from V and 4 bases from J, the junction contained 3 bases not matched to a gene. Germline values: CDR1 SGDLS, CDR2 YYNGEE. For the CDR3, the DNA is TGTGCCAGCAGCGTAAGCGGGGGGGTGTCAGATACGCAGTATTTT. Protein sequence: CASSVSGGVSDTQYF.

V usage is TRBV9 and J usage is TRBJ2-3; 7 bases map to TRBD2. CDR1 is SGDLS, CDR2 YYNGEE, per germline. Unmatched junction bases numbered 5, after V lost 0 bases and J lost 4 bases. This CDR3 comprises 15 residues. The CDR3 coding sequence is TGTGCCAGCAGCGTAGGTGGGGAGGGCGCAGATACGCAGTATTTT. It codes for CASSVGGEGADTQYF.

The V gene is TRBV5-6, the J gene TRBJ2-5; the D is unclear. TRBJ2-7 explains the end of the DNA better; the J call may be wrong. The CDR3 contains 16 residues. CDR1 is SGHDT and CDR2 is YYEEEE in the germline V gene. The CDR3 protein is CASSLGLWSLAYEQYF. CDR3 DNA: TGTGCCAGCAGCTTGGGCTTGTGGAGCTTGGCCTACGAGCAGTACTTC.